What follows are 13 T cell receptor beta chains derived from one specimen sequenced in a study of regulatory T cells in long-lasting Graves disease. Time point specified: persistent/refractory GD, antithyroid drugs over 5 years with positive TRAb. PBMCs were the source of the RNA used for TCR sequencing. Arm-PCR with iRepertoire HTBI primers amplified the CDR3 regions for these TCR beta libraries. TCRdb re-called the multiplex PCR reads through MiXCR, storing one row per CDR3 protein. The profile covers around 460,000 distinct CDR3 sequences, with 20% to 25% appearing a single time and about 6.6% taken by the ten largest. The source material was peripheral blood mononuclear cells (PBMCs), sampled when the disease was refractory, from a patient treated with antithyroid drugs. The receptor source for this set is a female donor with Graves disease.

The rearrangement uses TRBV19 and TRBJ2-2; 8 bases map to TRBD1. Germline values: CDR1 LNHDA, CDR2 SQIVND (reference sequence). V lost 7 bases, J lost 0 bases, and 4 bases stayed unmatched. The CDR3 has 15 residues. The CDR3 sequence: CASTGGQANTGELFF. For the CDR3, the DNA is TGTGCCAGTACTGGGGGACAGGCGAACACCGGGGAGCTGTTTTTT.

At least ten counts were recorded for this clonotype. The chain has TRBV15 and TRBJ2-5; D gene unclear. The CDR3 spans 14 residues. Trimming shortened V by 0 bases and J by 2 bases, and 7 bases separated the two germline ends. Germline V gene data show CDR1 as LNHNV and CDR2 as YYDKDF (reference sequence). The CDR3 nucleotides are TGTGCCACCAGCAGAGATAACCTACAAGAGACCCAGTACTTC. Translating it yields CATSRDNLQETQYF.

This clonotype was seen ten or more times. V and J are TRBV12-3 or TRBV12-4 and TRBJ2-5; 12 nucleotides agree with TRBD2. There are 14 residues in the CDR3. Germline trimming cut 3 bases from V and 4 bases from J; bases unmatched to any gene: 0. CDR3 residues: CASSLTSGRETQYF. CDR3 DNA sequence: TGTGCCAGCAGTTTGACTAGCGGGAGAGAGACCCAGTACTTC.

This clonotype was seen repeatedly, ten times or more. This chain links TRBV6-5 with TRBJ2-5; D unclear. The CDR3 totals 14 residues. Germline assignment: CDR1 MNHEY and CDR2 SVGAGI. Trimming removed 4 bases at V and 5 bases at J, with 14 bases between. CDR3 sequence: CASSFDWSGETQYF. DNA of the CDR3: TGTGCCAGCAGTTTCGACTGGAGTGGGGAGACCCAGTACTTC.

This clonotype has at least ten counts. The chain employs TRBV6-1 and TRBJ1-5, with 8 bases identical to TRBD1. This CDR3 region has 17 residues. V gave up 7 bases and J gave up 0 bases; unmatched junction bases: 11. Germline values: CDR1 MNHNS, CDR2 SASEGT. The CDR3: CASTLRNRGFSNQPQHF. CDR3 sequence (DNA): TGTGCCAGCACTCTTCGGAACAGGGGGTTTAGCAATCAGCCCCAGCATTTT.

The chain combines TRBV29-1 with TRBJ2-7, with TRBD1 identical over 7 bases. In germline, CDR1 is SQVTM, CDR2 ANQGSEA. With V trimmed by 4 bases and J by 0 bases, 3 bases remained unmatched. The CDR3 is 13 amino acids. CDR3 in DNA: TGCAGCGTTGGGGACAGCACCTCCTACGAGCAGTACTTC. Protein product: CSVGDSTSYEQYF.

The sample holds many counts of this clonotype. This chain joins TRBV7-2 and TRBJ1-5; 8 bases map to TRBD1. The CDR3 is made up of 15 amino acids. The junction had 4 bases not matched to a gene; V was cut back by 4 bases and J by 2 bases. CDR1 is SGHTA, CDR2 FQGNSA, per germline. The CDR3 sequence is CASSSTGVGNQPQHF. DNA of the CDR3: TGTGCCAGCAGCTCGACAGGGGTGGGCAATCAGCCCCAGCATTTT.

This clonotype was observed at least ten times. The chain carries TRBV24-1 and TRBJ2-5, with unresolved D. From germline, CDR1 is KGHDR and CDR2 SFDVKD. CDR3 length equals 17 residues. V dropped 3 bases and J dropped 2 bases, with 18 bases sitting between them. The CDR3 DNA reads TGTGCCACCAGTGATACCAACCTTTGGACGGATCAAGAGACCCAGTACTTC. Residues: CATSDTNLWTDQETQYF.

V gene TRBV11-3 combines with J gene TRBJ2-3, with 10 positions matching TRBD1. With V trimmed by 3 bases and J by 2 bases, 11 bases remained unmatched. This CDR3 contains 18 residues. CDR1 is SGHNT, CDR2 YENEEA, per germline. CDR3 amino acids: CASSLGSWTGGDTDTQYF. The CDR3 DNA is TGTGCCAGCAGCTTGGGTTCGTGGACAGGGGGGGACACAGATACGCAGTATTTT.

This clonotype has just a few counts. The chain joins TRBV10-3 to TRBJ1-2; D is possibly TRBD1 (6 bases). This CDR3 has 14 residues. CDR1 ENHRY and CDR2 SYGVKD come from the germline V gene. Between the trimmed V and J ends, which lost 0 bases and 4 bases, there was a span of 9 bases. CDR3 coding DNA: TGTGCCATCAGTGAGTCGACAGGAGCCTATGGCTACACCTTC. This gives the protein CAISESTGAYGYTF.

V gene TRBV19 combines with J gene TRBJ1-2, with D unclear. The germline V gene has CDR1 LNHDA and CDR2 SQIVND (reference sequence). This CDR3 region has 13 residues. Trimming removed 1 base from V and 4 bases from J, with 7 bases in between. The CDR3 DNA sequence: TGTGCCAGTAGTATAGTCGGGATCTATGGCTACACCTTC. Its translation: CASSIVGIYGYTF.

In this sample, this clonotype turned up a few times. The chain employs TRBV14 and TRBJ1-5; 7 nucleotides agree with TRBD1. This CDR3 is built from 17 residues. CDR1 is SGHDN, CDR2 FVKESK, per germline. V gave up 0 bases and J gave up 0 bases; unmatched junction bases: 5. CDR3 DNA: TGTGCCAGCAGCCAAGAGGATAGGGGGCATAGCAATCAGCCCCAGCATTTT. Its protein product is CASSQEDRGHSNQPQHF.

This clonotype came up a few times. The genes are TRBV3-1 and TRBJ2-5; 10 positions match TRBD2. Germline assignment: CDR1 LGHDT and CDR2 YNNKEL (reference sequence). The CDR3 runs 16 residues. The V and J ends lost 0 bases and 4 bases, in that order; junction bases with no gene match: 5. The CDR3 sequence is CASSQDPSGSGETQYF. The CDR3 DNA sequence: TGTGCCAGCAGCCAAGACCCTAGCGGGAGTGGAGAGACCCAGTACTTC.